Below, 7 T cell receptor beta chains from the same sample are listed, as sequenced in a study of OX40 agonist ivuxolimab in advanced cancers. Library preparation employed the immunoSEQ multiplex PCR assay. The table comes from immuneACCESS by way of TCRdb, which keeps in-frame sequences with V and J called. Part of the clones is missing from these tables; in studies checked, under half for an unresolved V gene and the rest for unknown reasons. This sample lists under 100,000 clones; 85% to 95% were detected once. In total, the top ten clones hold 9.5% to 11% of the sample. The source was CD4+ or CD8+ T cells sorted from blood, collected in a trial of the OX40 agonist ivuxolimab. The receptors were gathered from an adult with an advanced solid tumor such as melanoma, head and neck, liver or kidney cancer.

The genes are TRBV11-2 and TRBJ2-7; D possibly corresponds to TRBD1 (5 bases). The V and J ends lost 4 bases and 3 bases respectively, with 10 bases between them. The V gene's germline CDR1 is SGHAT and CDR2 FQNNGV. The CDR3 runs 13 residues. As DNA, the CDR3 is TGTGCCAGCAGCTACCAGGACATCTACGAGCAGTACTTC. This codes for CASSYQDIYEQYF.

This rearrangement joins TRBV27 to TRBJ1-1; 10 bases line up with TRBD1. The CDR3 has 14 amino acids. The junction had 6 bases not matched to a gene; V was cut back by 4 bases and J by 7 bases. CDR1 is MNHEY and CDR2 is SMNVEV in the germline V gene (reference sequence). CDR3 bases: TGTGCCAGCAGTTCTCGGACAGGGGGTATTGAAGCTTTCTTT. Its translation: CASSSRTGGIEAFF.

The genes are TRBV6-5 and TRBJ1-5; possibly TRBD1 for D (5 bases). Germline V gene data show CDR1 as MNHEY and CDR2 as SVGAGI. V was pared by 0 bases and J by 1 base, with 10 bases between. The CDR3 contains 16 residues. For the CDR3, the DNA is TGTGCCAGCAGTTACTCCTGGGAGGGGAGCAATCAGCCCCAGCATTTT. It specifies CASSYSWEGSNQPQHF.

CDR3 DNA sequence: TGTGCCAGCAGCGGGGGCAACAGGGGGCGAAGTTCTGAAGCTTTCTTT. Its protein is CASSGGNRGRSSEAFF. V usage is TRBV9 and J usage is TRBJ1-1; 9 bases are a match to TRBD1. Trimming took 3 bases from V and 6 from J; bases not matched to a gene: 12. This CDR3 region has 16 residues. The germline gives CDR1 SGDLS, CDR2 YYNGEE.

The J gene is TRBJ2-7, the V gene TRBV27; D possibly corresponds to TRBD1 (6 bases). With 5 bases removed from V and 0 bases from J, the gap between germline ends came to 14 bases. CDR3 length: 15 residues. Germline V CDR1 and CDR2: MNHEY, SMNVEV (reference sequence). CDR3 loop: CASSTTGIYSYEQYF. CDR3 in DNA: TGTGCCAGCAGTACGACAGGCATTTACTCCTACGAGCAGTACTTC.

This clone was seen only once. The genes are TRBV7-2 and TRBJ2-2, with a tentative D call TRBD2 (6 bases). The CDR3 loop spans 14 amino acids. Germline V gives CDR1 SGHTA, CDR2 FQGNSA. V gave up 7 bases and J gave up 6 bases, with 15 bases separating them. The CDR3 DNA follows: TGTGCCAGCACCCCGAACTGGGGGGCCGGGGAGCTGTTTTTT. Translated, it gives CASTPNWGAGELFF.

The chain has TRBV6-5 and TRBJ2-7, with D hard to call. Germline CDR1 and CDR2: MNHEY and SVGAGI. This CDR3 is built from 14 residues. Trimming left V 3 bases short and J 1 base short, with 10 bases between. CDR3: CASSYGEGSYEQYF. The CDR3 DNA sequence: TGTGCCAGCAGTTATGGGGAAGGGTCCTACGAGCAGTACTTC.